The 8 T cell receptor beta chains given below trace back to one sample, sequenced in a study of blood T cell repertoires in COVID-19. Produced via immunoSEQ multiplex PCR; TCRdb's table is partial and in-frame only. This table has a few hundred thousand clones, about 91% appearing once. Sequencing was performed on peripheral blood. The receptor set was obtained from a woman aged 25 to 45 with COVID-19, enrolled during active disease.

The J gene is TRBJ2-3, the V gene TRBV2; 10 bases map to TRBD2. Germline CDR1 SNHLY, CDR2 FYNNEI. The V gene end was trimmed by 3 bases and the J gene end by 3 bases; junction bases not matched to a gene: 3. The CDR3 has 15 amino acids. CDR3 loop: CASSDTAGGTDTQYF. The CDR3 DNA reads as TGTGCCAGCAGTGACACAGCGGGGGGGACAGATACGCAGTATTTT.

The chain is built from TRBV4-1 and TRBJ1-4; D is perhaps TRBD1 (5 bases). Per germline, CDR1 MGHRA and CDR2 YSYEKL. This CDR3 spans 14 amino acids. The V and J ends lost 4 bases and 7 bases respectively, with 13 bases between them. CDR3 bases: TGCGCCAGCAGCCGGGGCGAAGGGCTTGAAAAACTGTTTTTT. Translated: CASSRGEGLEKLFF.

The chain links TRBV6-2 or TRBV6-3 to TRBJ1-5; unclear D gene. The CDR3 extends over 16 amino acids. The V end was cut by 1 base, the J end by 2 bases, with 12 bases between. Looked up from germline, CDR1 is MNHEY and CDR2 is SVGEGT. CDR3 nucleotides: TGTGCCAGCAGTTACTTAGGAGGGCAAGGCAATCAGCCCCAGCATTTT. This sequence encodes CASSYLGGQGNQPQHF.

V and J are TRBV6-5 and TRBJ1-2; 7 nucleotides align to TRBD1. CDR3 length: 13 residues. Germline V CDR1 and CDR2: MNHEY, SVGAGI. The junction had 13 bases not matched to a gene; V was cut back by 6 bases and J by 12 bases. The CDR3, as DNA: TGTGCCAGCAGGGGGACAGTCTCTAAGGGGGACACCTTC. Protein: CASRGTVSKGDTF.

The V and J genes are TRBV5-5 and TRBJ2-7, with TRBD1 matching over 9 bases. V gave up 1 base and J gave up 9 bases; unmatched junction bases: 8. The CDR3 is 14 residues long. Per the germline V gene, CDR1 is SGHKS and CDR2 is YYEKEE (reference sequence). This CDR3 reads CASSLLVGQGTQYF. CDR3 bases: TGTGCCAGCAGCTTGTTGGTGGGACAGGGTACGCAGTACTTC.

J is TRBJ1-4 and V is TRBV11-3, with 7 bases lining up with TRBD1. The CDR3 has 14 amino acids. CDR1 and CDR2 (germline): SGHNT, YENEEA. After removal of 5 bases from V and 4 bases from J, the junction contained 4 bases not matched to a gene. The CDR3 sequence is CASSQDRVNEKLFF. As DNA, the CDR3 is TGTGCCAGCAGCCAAGACAGGGTTAATGAAAAACTGTTTTTT.

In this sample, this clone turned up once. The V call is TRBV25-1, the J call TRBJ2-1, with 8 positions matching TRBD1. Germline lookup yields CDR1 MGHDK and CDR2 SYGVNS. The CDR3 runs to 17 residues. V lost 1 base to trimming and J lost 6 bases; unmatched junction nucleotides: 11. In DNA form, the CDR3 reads TGTGCCAGCAGTGAATCTTTCGCAGGGGGCAGTGGCAATGAGCAGTTCTTC. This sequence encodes CASSESFAGGSGNEQFF.

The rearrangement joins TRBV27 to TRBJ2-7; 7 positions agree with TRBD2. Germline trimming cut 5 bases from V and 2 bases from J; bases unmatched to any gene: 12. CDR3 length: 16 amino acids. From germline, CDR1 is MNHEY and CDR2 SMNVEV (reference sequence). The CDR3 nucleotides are TGTGCCAGCAGTCCCACGTGGGGAGGGCTTGCCTACGAGCAGTACGTC. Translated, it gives CASSPTWGGLAYEQYV.